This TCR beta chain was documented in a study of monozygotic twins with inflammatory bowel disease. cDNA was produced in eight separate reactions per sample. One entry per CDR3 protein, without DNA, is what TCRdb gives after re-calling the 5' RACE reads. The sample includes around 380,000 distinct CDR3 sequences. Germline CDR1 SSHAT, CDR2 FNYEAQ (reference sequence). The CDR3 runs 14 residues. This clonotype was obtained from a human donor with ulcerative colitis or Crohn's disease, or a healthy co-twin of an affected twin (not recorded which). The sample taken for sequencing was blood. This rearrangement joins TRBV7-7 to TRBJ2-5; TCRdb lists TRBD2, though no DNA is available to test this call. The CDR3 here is CASSPTGPLKTQYF.